The clone carrying this T cell receptor beta chain was seen only a few times. Its antigen is unidentified. Uncontrolled infection, other autoimmune disease, pregnancy or lactation excluded patients. Diagnosis relied on clinical symptoms, serum thyroxine and TRAb, thyroid ultrasound and orbital computed tomography. The PBMCs were taken from around 9 ml of fresh peripheral blood. The record originates from a study of T cells in Graves' hyperthyroidism and ophthalmopathy. Study-wide findings and caveats: From stable hyperthyroidism, ophthalmopathy was set apart by a 13 V-J model.

Germline trimming cut 3 bases from V and 9 bases from J; bases unmatched to any gene: 9. The CDR3 loop spans 16 amino acids. Germline loops: CDR1 SGHVS, CDR2 FNYEAQ. The source material, RNA transcripts, was used to amplify TCR beta CDR3 regions. HTBI primers were the set used in a first-round RT-PCR of the TCR CDR3. Using its own MiXCR run on the multiplex PCR reads, TCRdb lists one record per CDR3 protein. The table has roughly 250,000 distinct CDR3 sequences, over 20% seen once. Sequencing was performed on blood. The sequence was collected from a man aged 25-45 years with Graves' ophthalmopathy. This chain uses TRBV7-6 with TRBJ2-1, with 12 bases matching TRBD2. This chain's CDR3 is CASSLASSGRATEQFF. The CDR3 region has the DNA TGTGCCAGCAGCTTGGCTTCTAGCGGGAGGGCCACTGAGCAGTTCTTC.